The clone carrying this TCR beta chain was seen a single time. Its antigen is as yet unknown. Researchers partitioned CD4+ cells into CD45RA+ naive and CD45RA-negative memory subsets. The sample originates from a study of shared clonotypes between healthy human individuals. Sequencing was performed with immunoSEQ multiplex PCR; in TCRdb, only in-frame clones are kept and a portion is missing. The table lists 1,100,000 or so clones, approximately 78% of them singletons. General study results and limits: Rarefaction exposed incomplete sorted-subset sequencing despite large depth. Blood was the only sampled material, and tissue repertoires likely differ. Owing to a small donor count, the genetic and exposure-history diversity represented was limited.

The CDR3 runs to 15 residues. Germline V gives CDR1 MNHEY, CDR2 SMNVEV (reference sequence). V was trimmed by 8 bases and J by 2 bases, leaving 19 bases between them. Material: memory CD4+ T cells from PBMCs. Described subset: CD45RA-negative fraction. The gene calls are TRBV27 and TRBJ2-7; weak D call: TRBD2 (5 bases). This receptor was identified in a man between 18 and 35 years old in good health. Some clones in this sample may be carry-over from other donors' samples. The CDR3 bases are TGTGCCAGCTCAAGAGGAGGCAGCCTCACCTACGAGCAGTACTTC. Amino acids: CASSRGGSLTYEQYF.